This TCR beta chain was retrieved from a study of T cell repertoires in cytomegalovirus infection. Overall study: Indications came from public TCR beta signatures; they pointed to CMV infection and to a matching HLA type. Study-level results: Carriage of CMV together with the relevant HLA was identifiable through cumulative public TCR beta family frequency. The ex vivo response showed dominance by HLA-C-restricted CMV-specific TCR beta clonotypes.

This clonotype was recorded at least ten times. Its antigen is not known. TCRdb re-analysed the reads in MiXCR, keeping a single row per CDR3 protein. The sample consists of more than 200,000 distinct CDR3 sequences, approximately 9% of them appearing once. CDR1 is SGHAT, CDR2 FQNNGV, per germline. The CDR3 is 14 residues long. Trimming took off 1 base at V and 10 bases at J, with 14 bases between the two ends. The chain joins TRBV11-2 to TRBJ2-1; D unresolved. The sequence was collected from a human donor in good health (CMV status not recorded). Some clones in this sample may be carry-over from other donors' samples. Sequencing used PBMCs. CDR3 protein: CASSLARVGTEQFF. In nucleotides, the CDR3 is TGTGCCAGCAGCTTAGCCCGGGTAGGTACAGAGCAGTTCTTC.